The entry below gives a single T cell receptor (beta chain) sequence along with its context. Its antigen is unidentified. Trimming stripped 6 bases from V and 4 bases from J, with 16 bases between. Germline loops: CDR1 LNHDA, CDR2 SQIVND (reference sequence). The CDR3 runs 15 residues. This sample was taken from a study of OX40 agonist ivuxolimab in advanced cancers. Study outcomes and limitations: Clonal expansion in partial responders at 0.1-3.0 mg/kg ranked among the lowest. A proportion of nonresponders additionally exhibited low normalized T-cell clonal expansion.

The data were produced by immunoSEQ multiplex PCR, yet TCRdb's version contains in-frame clones alone and is incomplete. The sample lists over 30,000 clones; about four fifths were seen once. V usage is TRBV19 and J usage is TRBJ2-1, with D perhaps TRBD1 (6 bases). The receptor was isolated from an adult with an advanced solid tumor such as melanoma, head and neck, liver or kidney cancer. The specimen was CD4+ or CD8+ T cells sorted from blood, collected in a trial of the OX40 agonist ivuxolimab. As DNA, the CDR3 is TGTGCCAGTAGCGATGCAGGGACAAGATACAATGAGCAGTTCTTC. It encodes CASSDAGTRYNEQFF.